The 14 T cell receptor beta chains below come from one sample, sequenced in a study of shared clonotypes between healthy human individuals. Libraries were prepared by immunoSEQ multiplex PCR; TCRdb keeps only in-frame clonotypes and omits some of them. The profile covers some 530,000 clones, with around 73% appearing a single time and around 11% taken by the ten largest. Sequenced input: PBMCs. Receptors originate from a woman aged 40 to 50 in good health. Some clones in this sample may be carry-over from other donors' samples.

V is TRBV19 and J is TRBJ2-1; 9 bases are shared with TRBD1. The CDR3 covers 17 residues. Per the germline V gene, CDR1 is LNHDA and CDR2 is SQIVND (reference sequence). Trimming cost V 5 bases and J 5 bases; bases outside gene matches: 13. CDR3 bases: TGTGCCAGTAGTTCGGACGGGACTCGACAGGGGGACAATGAGCAGTTCTTC. Amino acid sequence: CASSSDGTRQGDNEQFF.

This clone appeared a single time. This chain links TRBV19 with TRBJ1-1; a weak D match, TRBD1 (6 bases). The CDR3 has 16 residues. V was pared by 3 bases and J by 2 bases, with 16 bases between. CDR1 LNHDA and CDR2 SQIVND come from the germline V gene (reference sequence). The CDR3 DNA sequence: TGTGCCAGTAGTATCGAGAGTAGAGGGGGAAACACTGAAGCTTTCTTT. It translates to CASSIESRGGNTEAFF.

The gene calls are TRBV7-2 and TRBJ2-1; D unclear. Germline CDR1 and CDR2: SGHTA and FQGNSA. V lost 3 bases to trimming and J lost 4 bases, with 10 bases between them. CDR3 size: 14 residues. Here the CDR3 DNA reads TGTGCCAGCAGCTTCTTATTTGGGTACAATGAGCAGTTCTTC. Encoded protein: CASSFLFGYNEQFF.

Note on this clone: The same CDR3 arises from other DNA sequences in this sample as well. The chain links TRBV5-1 to TRBJ2-7; the D gene is possibly TRBD1 (6 bases). The CDR3 runs to 15 residues. Germline assignment: CDR1 SGHRS and CDR2 YFSETQ. V gave up 4 bases and J gave up 1 base, with 15 bases separating them. The CDR3 nucleotides read TGCGCCAGCAGCCTCTCCGGGACACGTTCCTACGAGCAGTACTTC. This translates into CASSLSGTRSYEQYF.

The chain uses TRBV30 and TRBJ2-1; tentative D call: TRBD2 (5 bases). Between the trimmed V and J ends, which lost 4 bases and 3 bases, there was a span of 10 bases. The CDR3 consists of 13 residues. Germline values: CDR1 GTSNPN, CDR2 SVGIG (reference sequence). The CDR3 is CAWTAGYYNEQFF. Here the CDR3 DNA reads TGTGCCTGGACGGCGGGTTACTACAATGAGCAGTTCTTC.

The chain is built from TRBV28 and TRBJ2-7, with D perhaps matching TRBD1 (6 bases). Trimming took off 10 bases at V and 0 bases at J, with 10 bases between the two ends. CDR3 length: 12 residues. Germline V gene data show CDR1 as MDHEN and CDR2 as SYDVKM. Written as DNA, the CDR3 is TGTGCCACTCTGGACAGCTCCTACGAGCAGTACTTC. Translated: CATLDSSYEQYF.

The chain carries TRBV6-5 and TRBJ2-7; D is undetermined. The CDR3 has 13 residues. Germline CDR1 is MNHEY and CDR2 is SVGAGI. V lost 3 bases and J lost 1, with 7 bases in between. CDR3 in amino acids: CASSYARSYEQYF. Written as DNA, the CDR3 is TGTGCCAGCAGTTATGCCAGATCCTACGAGCAGTACTTC.

The chain combines TRBV5-1 with TRBJ2-7; D may be TRBD1 or TRBD2 (5 bases each). Trimming took off 4 bases at V and 2 bases at J, with 16 bases between the two ends. The CDR3 extends over 15 amino acids. CDR1 is SGHRS, CDR2 YFSETQ, per germline. The CDR3 DNA reads TGCGCCAGCAGCCCCGGGACCCTAGTCACCTACGAGCAGTACTTC. This gives the protein CASSPGTLVTYEQYF.

This rearrangement joins TRBV7-9 to TRBJ2-1; TRBD1 aligns across 9 bases. The CDR3 length is 15 residues. Germline CDR1 and CDR2: SEHNR and FQNEAQ (reference sequence). J lost 5 bases, V lost 5 bases, and 7 bases had no gene match. The CDR3 sequence: CASSPPGQGNNEQFF. The DNA of the CDR3 is TGTGCCAGCAGCCCACCGGGACAGGGTAACAATGAGCAGTTCTTC.

CDR3 sequence reads: CASSLRVMNTEAFF. Here the CDR3 DNA reads TGTGCCAGCAGTTTAAGAGTCATGAACACTGAAGCTTTCTTT. The chain combines TRBV27 with TRBJ1-1; D gene unclear. V lost 2 bases and J lost 0, with 7 bases in between. Germline CDR1 and CDR2: MNHEY and SMNVEV (reference sequence). CDR3 size: 14 residues.

The chain has TRBV19 and TRBJ1-5, with D uncertain. The CDR3 runs to 12 residues. Germline lookup yields CDR1 LNHDA and CDR2 SQIVND (reference sequence). The ends were cut back, 1 base at V and 7 bases at J, with 5 bases in the middle. The chain's CDR3 is CASSIGLQPQHF. The CDR3 DNA is TGTGCCAGTAGTATAGGGCTGCAGCCCCAGCATTTT. Full variable domain (missing parts from reference TRBV19 and TRBJ1-5): DGGITQSPKYLFRKEGQNVTLSCEQNLNHDAMYWYRQDPGQGLRLIYYSQIVNDFQKGDIAEGYSVSREKKESFPLTVTSAQKNPTAFYLCASSIGLQPQHFGDGTRLSIL.

The chain has TRBV5-1 and TRBJ2-2; D is unclear. CDR3 length equals 15 residues. Germline-derived CDR1 and CDR2 are SGHRS and YFSETQ. Trimming stripped 0 bases from V and 0 bases from J, with 6 bases between. CDR3 in amino acids: CASSLDGANTGELFF. The CDR3 DNA sequence: TGCGCCAGCAGCTTGGACGGAGCGAACACCGGGGAGCTGTTTTTT.

The chain couples TRBV4-1 to TRBJ2-1, with TRBD2 matching over 10 bases. Germline V gene data show CDR1 as MGHRA and CDR2 as YSYEKL. This CDR3 is 15 amino acids long. With 6 bases clipped from V and 4 bases from J, the junction kept 6 bases outside the gene matches. CDR3 amino acids: CASRSSGSGYNEQFF. The CDR3 region has the DNA TGCGCCAGCAGATCTAGCGGGAGTGGGTACAATGAGCAGTTCTTC.

The J gene is TRBJ2-3, the V gene TRBV5-1; 8 bases are shared with TRBD2. The CDR3 is made up of 14 amino acids. CDR1 and CDR2 (germline): SGHRS, YFSETQ. J gave up 7 bases and V 4 bases, and 8 bases lay outside the gene matches. The CDR3 protein is CASSESGSRNTQYF. CDR3 DNA sequence: TGCGCCAGCAGCGAAAGCGGGAGTAGGAATACGCAGTATTTT.